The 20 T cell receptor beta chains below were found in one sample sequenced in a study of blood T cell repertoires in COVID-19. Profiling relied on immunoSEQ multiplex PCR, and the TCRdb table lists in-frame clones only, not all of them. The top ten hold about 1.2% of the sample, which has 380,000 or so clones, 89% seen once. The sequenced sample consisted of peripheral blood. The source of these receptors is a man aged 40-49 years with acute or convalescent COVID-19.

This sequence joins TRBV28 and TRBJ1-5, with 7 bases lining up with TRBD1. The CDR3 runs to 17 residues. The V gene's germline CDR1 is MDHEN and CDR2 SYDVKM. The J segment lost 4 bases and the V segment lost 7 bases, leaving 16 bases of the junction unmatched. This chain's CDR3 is CASNTGVRVLRNQPQHF. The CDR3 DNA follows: TGTGCCAGCAACACAGGGGTCAGGGTTTTACGGAATCAGCCCCAGCATTTT.

This chain's CDR3 is CASSSQMSYGYTF. The CDR3 DNA reads TGTGCCAGCAGCTCGCAGATGTCTTATGGCTACACCTTC. The chain uses TRBV11-2 and TRBJ1-2; no clear D. CDR3 size: 13 residues. The V end lost 4 bases, the J end lost 5 bases, and 11 bases lay between the germline ends. Germline-derived CDR1 and CDR2 are SGHAT and FQNNGV.

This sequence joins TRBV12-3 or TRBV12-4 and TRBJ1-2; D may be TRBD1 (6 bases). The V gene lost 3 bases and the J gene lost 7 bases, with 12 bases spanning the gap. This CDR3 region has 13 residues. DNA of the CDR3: TGTGCCAGCAGTTTTGACAGGCCCTCTGGCTACACCTTC. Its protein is CASSFDRPSGYTF.

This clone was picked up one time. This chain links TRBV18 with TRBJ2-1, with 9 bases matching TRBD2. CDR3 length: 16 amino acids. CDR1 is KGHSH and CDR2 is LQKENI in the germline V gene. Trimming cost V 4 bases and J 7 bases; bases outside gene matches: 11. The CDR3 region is CASSQIGGRAGNEQFF. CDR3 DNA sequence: TGTGCCAGCTCACAGATTGGCGGGAGGGCCGGGAATGAGCAGTTCTTC.

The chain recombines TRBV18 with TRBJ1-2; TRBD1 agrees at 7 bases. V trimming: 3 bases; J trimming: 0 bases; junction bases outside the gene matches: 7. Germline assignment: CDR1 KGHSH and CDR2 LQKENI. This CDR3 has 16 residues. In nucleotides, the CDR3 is TGTGCCAGCTCACCCACGACAGGGCGGTCTAACTATGGCTACACCTTC. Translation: CASSPTTGRSNYGYTF.

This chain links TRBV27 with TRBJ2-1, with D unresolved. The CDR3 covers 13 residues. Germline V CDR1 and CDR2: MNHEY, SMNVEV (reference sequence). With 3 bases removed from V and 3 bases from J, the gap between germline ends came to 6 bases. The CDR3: CASSFVSYNEQFF. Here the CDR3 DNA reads TGTGCCAGCAGTTTTGTCAGCTACAATGAGCAGTTCTTC.

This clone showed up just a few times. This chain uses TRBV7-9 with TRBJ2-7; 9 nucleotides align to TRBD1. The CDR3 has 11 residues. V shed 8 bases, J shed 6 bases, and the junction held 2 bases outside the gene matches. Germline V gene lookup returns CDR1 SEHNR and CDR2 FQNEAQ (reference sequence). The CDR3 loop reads CASDRGSEQYF. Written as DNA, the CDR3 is TGTGCCAGCGACAGGGGGTCCGAGCAGTACTTC.

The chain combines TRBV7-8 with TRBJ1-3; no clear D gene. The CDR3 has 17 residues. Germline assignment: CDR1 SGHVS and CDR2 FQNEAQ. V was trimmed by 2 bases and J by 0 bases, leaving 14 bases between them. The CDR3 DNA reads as TGTGCCAGCAGCTTAAGGAGCCGGCGGAGCTCTGGAAACACCATATATTTT. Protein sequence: CASSLRSRRSSGNTIYF.

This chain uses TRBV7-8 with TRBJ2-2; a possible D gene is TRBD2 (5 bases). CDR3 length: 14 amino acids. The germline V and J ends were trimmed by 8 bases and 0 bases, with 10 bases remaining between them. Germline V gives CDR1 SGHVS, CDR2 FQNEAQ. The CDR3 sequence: CASGLLANTGELFF. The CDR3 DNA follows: TGTGCCAGCGGACTTCTCGCGAACACCGGGGAGCTGTTTTTT.

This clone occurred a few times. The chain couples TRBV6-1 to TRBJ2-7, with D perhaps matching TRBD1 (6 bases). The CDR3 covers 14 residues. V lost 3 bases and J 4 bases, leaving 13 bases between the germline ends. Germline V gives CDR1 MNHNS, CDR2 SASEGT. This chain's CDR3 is CASSETQGQYEQYF. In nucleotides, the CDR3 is TGTGCCAGCAGTGAGACCCAGGGGCAGTACGAGCAGTACTTC.

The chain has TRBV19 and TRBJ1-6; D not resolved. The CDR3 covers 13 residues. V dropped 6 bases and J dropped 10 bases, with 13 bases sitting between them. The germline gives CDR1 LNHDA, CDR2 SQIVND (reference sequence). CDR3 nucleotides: TGTGCCAGTAGCCCTCAGGCGAGCTCACCCCTCCACTTT. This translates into CASSPQASSPLHF.

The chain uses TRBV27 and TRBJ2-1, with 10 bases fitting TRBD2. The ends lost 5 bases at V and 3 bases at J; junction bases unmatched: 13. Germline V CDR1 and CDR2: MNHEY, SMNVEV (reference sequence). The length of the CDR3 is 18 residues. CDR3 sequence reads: CASSPVASGGPNYNEQFF. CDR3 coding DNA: TGTGCCAGCAGTCCTGTGGCTAGCGGGGGACCGAACTACAATGAGCAGTTCTTC.

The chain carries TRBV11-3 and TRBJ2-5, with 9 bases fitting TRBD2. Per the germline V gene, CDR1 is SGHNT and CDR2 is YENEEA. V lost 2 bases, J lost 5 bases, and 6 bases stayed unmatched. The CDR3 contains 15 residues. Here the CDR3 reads CASSLMAGGPETQYF. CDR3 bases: TGTGCCAGCAGCTTAATGGCGGGAGGGCCGGAGACCCAGTACTTC.

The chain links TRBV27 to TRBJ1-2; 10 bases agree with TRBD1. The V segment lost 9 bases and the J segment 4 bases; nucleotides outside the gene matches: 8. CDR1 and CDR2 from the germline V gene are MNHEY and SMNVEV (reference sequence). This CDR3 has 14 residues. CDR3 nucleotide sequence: TGTGCCAGTTCCCGGGACAGGGGATCCTATGGCTACACCTTC. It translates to CASSRDRGSYGYTF.

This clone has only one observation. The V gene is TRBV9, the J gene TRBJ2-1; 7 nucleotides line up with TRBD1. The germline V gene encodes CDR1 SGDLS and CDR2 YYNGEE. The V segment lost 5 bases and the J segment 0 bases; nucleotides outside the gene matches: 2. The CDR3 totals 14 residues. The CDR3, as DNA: TGTGCCAGCAGAGGGACAGACTCCTACAATGAGCAGTTCTTC. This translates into CASRGTDSYNEQFF.

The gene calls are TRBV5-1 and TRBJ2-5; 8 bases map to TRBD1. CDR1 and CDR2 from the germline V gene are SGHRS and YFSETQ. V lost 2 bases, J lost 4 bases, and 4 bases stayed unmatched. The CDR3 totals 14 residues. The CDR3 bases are TGCGCCAGCAGCTTCACAGGGGGTCGAGAGACCCAGTACTTC. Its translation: CASSFTGGRETQYF.

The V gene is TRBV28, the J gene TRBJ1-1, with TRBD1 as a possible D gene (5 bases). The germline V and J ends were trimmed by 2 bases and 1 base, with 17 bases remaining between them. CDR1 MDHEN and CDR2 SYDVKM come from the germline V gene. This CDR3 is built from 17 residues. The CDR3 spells CASSLLSRPGWNTEAFF. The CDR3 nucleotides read TGTGCCAGCAGTTTACTTTCCCGACCAGGGTGGAACACTGAAGCTTTCTTT.

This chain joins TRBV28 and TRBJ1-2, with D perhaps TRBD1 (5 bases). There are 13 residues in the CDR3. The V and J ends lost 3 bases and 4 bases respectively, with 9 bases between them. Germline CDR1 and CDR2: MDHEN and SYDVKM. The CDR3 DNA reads TGTGCCAGCAGTTTGGGGGGAACCTATGGCTACACCTTC. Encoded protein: CASSLGGTYGYTF.

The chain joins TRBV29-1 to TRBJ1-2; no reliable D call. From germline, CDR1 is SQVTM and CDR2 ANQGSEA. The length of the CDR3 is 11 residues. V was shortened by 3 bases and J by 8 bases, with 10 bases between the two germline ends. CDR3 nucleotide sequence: TGCAGCGTTGACGAAGCGAGAGGCTACACCTTC. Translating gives CSVDEARGYTF.

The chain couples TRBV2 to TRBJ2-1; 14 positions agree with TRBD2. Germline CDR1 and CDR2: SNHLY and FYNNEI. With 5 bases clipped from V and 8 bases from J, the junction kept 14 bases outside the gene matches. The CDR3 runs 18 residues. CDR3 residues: CASSPRRTSGRNTDEQFF. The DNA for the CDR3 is TGTGCCAGCAGTCCACGCAGGACTAGCGGGAGGAACACCGATGAGCAGTTCTTC. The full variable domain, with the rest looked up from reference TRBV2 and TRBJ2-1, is EPEVTQTPSHQVTQMGQEVILRCVPISNHLYFYWYRQILGQKVEFLVSFYNNEISEKSEIFDDQFSVERPDGSNFTLKIRSTKLEDSAMYFCASSPRRTSGRNTDEQFFGPGTRLTVL.